The T cell receptor (beta chain) under discussion was sequenced for a study of CD8+ T cells in alopecia areata. Study conclusions and caveats: Sequencing of scalp samples also captures resident alphabeta T cells of normal skin. Higher clonality than in normal scalp was seen in lesional scalp, especially alopecia totalis/universalis. Mice showed clearer TCR sharing than patients did, a gap that was possibly HLA-related.

Lesional scalp punch biopsies and peripheral blood were collected from alopecia areata patients. On this clone: What it binds is not known.

Germline-derived CDR1 and CDR2 are MNHEY and SMNVEV (reference sequence). The CDR3 length is 16 residues. V trimming: 3 bases; J trimming: 5 bases; junction bases outside the gene matches: 8. Investigators isolated RNA and reverse transcribed it into cDNA to act as the sequencing template. Generated by immunoSEQ multiplex PCR, the TCRdb table keeps only in-frame clones and is missing some. The sample records 100,000 to 120,000 clones, 55% to 70% being singletons. The sequencing input was NKG2D-low CD8+ T cells sorted from blood. This receptor was obtained from a human donor with alopecia areata. This chain links TRBV27 with TRBJ1-1; 11 positions agree with TRBD1. The CDR3 DNA reads as TGTGCCAGCAGTTTCACCCTGGGACAGGGGGTAACTGAAGCTTTCTTT. Translated: CASSFTLGQGVTEAFF.